This TCR beta chain was profiled in a study of human T cells and chemical hapten exposure. Sample time point: patch test 1, 2 weeks after DPC sensitization. Treatment reported: therapeutic diphenylcyclopropenone sensitization with weekly scalp DPC. Donors, patients with alopecia ranging from 18 to 70 years old and judged suitable for DPC, provided samples. The CDR3 consists of 13 residues. In the library, unique molecular identifiers were attached to individual cDNA molecules. Each CDR3 protein is one row after TCRdb ran MiXCR on the RACE reads. Of approximately 400,000 distinct CDR3 sequences listed, around 4.8% are singletons.

The chain links TRBV21-1 to TRBJ2-1. TRBV21-1 is flagged as a pseudogene. The TCR sequence derives from a woman in her 50s with alopecia areata. Some clones in this sample may be carry-over from other donors' samples. The sample here was whole blood, taken in connection with sensitization to the hapten diphenylcyclopropenone (DPC). The CDR3 DNA is TGTGCCAGCACCCCAAGAGATAGGGATGTACAGTTCTTC. Translation: CASTPRDRDVQFF.